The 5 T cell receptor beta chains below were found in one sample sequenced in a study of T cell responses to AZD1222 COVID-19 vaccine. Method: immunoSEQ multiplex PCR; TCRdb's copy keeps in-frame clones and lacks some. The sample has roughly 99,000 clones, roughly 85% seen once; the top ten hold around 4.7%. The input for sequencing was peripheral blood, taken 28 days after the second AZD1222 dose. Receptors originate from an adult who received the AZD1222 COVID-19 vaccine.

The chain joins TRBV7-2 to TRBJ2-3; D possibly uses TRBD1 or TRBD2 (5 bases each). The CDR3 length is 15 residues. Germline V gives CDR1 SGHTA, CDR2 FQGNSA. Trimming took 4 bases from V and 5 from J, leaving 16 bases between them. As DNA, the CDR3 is TGTGCCAGCAGCTCCCGGGGCCCGGGGTTAGATACGCAGTATTTT. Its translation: CASSSRGPGLDTQYF.

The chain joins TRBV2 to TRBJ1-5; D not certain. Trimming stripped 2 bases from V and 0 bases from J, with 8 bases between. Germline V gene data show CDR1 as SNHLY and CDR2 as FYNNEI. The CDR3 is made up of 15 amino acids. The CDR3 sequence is CASSELRSSNQPQHF. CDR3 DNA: TGTGCCAGCAGTGAATTAAGGAGTAGCAATCAGCCCCAGCATTTT.

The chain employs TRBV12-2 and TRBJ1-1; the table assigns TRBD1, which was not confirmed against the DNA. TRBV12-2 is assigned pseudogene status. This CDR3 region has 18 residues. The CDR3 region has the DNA TGTGCAAGTCGCAAAGGGACAGGGGGCGTTAATTGGAGCACTGAAGCTTTCTTT. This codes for CASRKGTGGVNWSTEAFF.

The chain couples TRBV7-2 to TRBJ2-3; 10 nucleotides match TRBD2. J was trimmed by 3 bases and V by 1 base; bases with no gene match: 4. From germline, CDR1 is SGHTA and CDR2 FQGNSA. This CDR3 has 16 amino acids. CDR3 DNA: TGTGCCAGCAGCTTAGGGGCTAGCGGGGGTACAGATACGCAGTATTTT. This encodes CASSLGASGGTDTQYF.

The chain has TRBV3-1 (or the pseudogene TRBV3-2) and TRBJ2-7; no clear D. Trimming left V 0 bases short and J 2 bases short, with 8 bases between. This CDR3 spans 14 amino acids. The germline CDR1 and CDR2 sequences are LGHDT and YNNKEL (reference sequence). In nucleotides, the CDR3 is TGTGCCAGCAGCCAAGATCCGGGTCCCTACGAGCAGTACTTC. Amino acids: CASSQDPGPYEQYF.